A selection of T cell receptor beta chains follows, all from one sample in a study of shared clonotypes between healthy human individuals. Sequencing was performed with immunoSEQ multiplex PCR; in TCRdb, only in-frame clones are kept and a portion is missing. The sample lists about a million clones; approximately 80% were seen once. What was sequenced was memory CD4+ T cells from PBMCs. The source is a man between 18 and 35 years old in good health. Some clones in this sample may be carry-over from other donors' samples. Both conserved end residues are part of each CDR3. The order of the fields is D gene, clone size, V gene, J gene, CDR3 DNA, CDR3 protein. A D gene is named only where the DNA matches it firmly. Some rows mark clone size as missing; the rest say once, few, many or name a class of expanded clone.

D gene: NA; clone size: NA; V gene: TRBV7-9; J gene: TRBJ2-3; CDR3 DNA: TGTGCCAGCAGCTTAGTTAGGGGAACAGATACGCAGTATTTT; CDR3 protein: CASSLVRGTDTQYF
D gene: TRBD1; clone size: NA; V gene: TRBV7-3; J gene: TRBJ2-7; CDR3 DNA: TGTGCCAGCAGCCCTGGACAGGGCTACGAGCAGTACTTC; CDR3 protein: CASSPGQGYEQYF
D gene: NA; clone size: few; V gene: TRBV28; J gene: TRBJ1-1; CDR3 DNA: TGTGCCAGCAGTCAGCCTCGCGCCCCCCGGGGGACTGAAGCTTTCTTT; CDR3 protein: CASSQPRAPRGTEAFF
D gene: NA; clone size: NA; V gene: TRBV19; J gene: TRBJ2-7; CDR3 DNA: TGTGCCAGTAGTTCGCCGGGGCTGAGCTACGAGCAGTACTTC; CDR3 protein: CASSSPGLSYEQYF
D gene: TRBD2; clone size: few; V gene: TRBV7-2; J gene: TRBJ2-7; CDR3 DNA: TGTGCCAGCAGCCTCCGACTAGCGGGCTACGAGCAGTACTTC; CDR3 protein: CASSLRLAGYEQYF
D gene: TRBD2; clone size: NA; V gene: TRBV6-4; J gene: TRBJ2-1; CDR3 DNA: TGTGCCAGCAGTCGAGCGGGAGCATCATTCACTGAGCAGTTCTTC; CDR3 protein: CASSRAGASFTEQFF
D gene: TRBD2; clone size: once; V gene: TRBV5-1; J gene: TRBJ2-5; CDR3 DNA: TGCGCCAGCAGCTTGGCCCCGACTAGCGGAGAAGAGACCCAGTACTTC; CDR3 protein: CASSLAPTSGEETQYF
D gene: TRBD1; clone size: NA; V gene: TRBV28; J gene: TRBJ2-7; CDR3 DNA: TGTGCCAGCAGTACCGGGGACAGTAGGGGTTACGAGCAGTACTTC; CDR3 protein: CASSTGDSRGYEQYF
D gene: NA; clone size: NA; V gene: TRBV5-1; J gene: TRBJ1-2; CDR3 DNA: TGCGCCAGCAGCTTGGGGTATGGTCAGGGACTTGACTACACCTTC; CDR3 protein: CASSLGYGQGLDYTF
D gene: TRBD1; clone size: NA; V gene: TRBV4-3; J gene: TRBJ1-1; CDR3 DNA: TGCGCCAGCAGCCCGGACAGGGCCACTGAAGCTTTCTTT; CDR3 protein: CASSPDRATEAFF
D gene: NA; clone size: NA; V gene: TRBV7-3; J gene: TRBJ2-3; CDR3 DNA: TGTGCCAGCAGCTTAAGTATAACAGATACGCAGTATTTT; CDR3 protein: CASSLSITDTQYF
D gene: TRBD2; clone size: NA; V gene: TRBV10-1; J gene: TRBJ2-3; CDR3 DNA: TGCGCCAGCAGTGGCGGGAGTGGCGGCACAGATACGCAGTATTTT; CDR3 protein: CASSGGSGGTDTQYF
D gene: TRBD2; clone size: NA; V gene: TRBV6-6; J gene: TRBJ2-3; CDR3 DNA: TGTGCCAGCAGAGAGCGGGGGGCGGGCACAGATACGCAGTATTTT; CDR3 protein: CASRERGAGTDTQYF
D gene: NA; clone size: once; V gene: TRBV2; J gene: TRBJ2-1; CDR3 DNA: TGTGCCAGCAGTTCTTGGGATGAGCAGTTCTTC; CDR3 protein: CASSSWDEQFF
D gene: NA; clone size: NA; V gene: TRBV5-1; J gene: TRBJ1-5; CDR3 DNA: TGCGCCAGCAGCTTGGAGGGGCGGAATCAGCCCCAGCATTTT; CDR3 protein: CASSLEGRNQPQHF
D gene: NA; clone size: few; V gene: TRBV5-5; J gene: TRBJ1-5; CDR3 DNA: TGTGCCAGCAGCTTGTACAGGGATGCGGGCAATCAGCCCCAGCATTTT; CDR3 protein: CASSLYRDAGNQPQHF
D gene: TRBD1; clone size: NA; V gene: TRBV25-1; J gene: TRBJ2-1; CDR3 DNA: TGTGCCAGCAGTAGATTTCTTGGGACAGGGAATGAGCAGTTCTTC; CDR3 protein: CASSRFLGTGNEQFF
D gene: TRBD2; clone size: NA; V gene: TRBV5-1; J gene: TRBJ2-1; CDR3 DNA: TGCGCCAGCAGCTTGGGCGGGGGCTACAATGAGCAGTTCTTC; CDR3 protein: CASSLGGGYNEQFF